The 11 T cell receptor beta chains below were found in one sample sequenced in a study of immune characterization of retroperitoneal liposarcoma. Each CDR3 protein gets one entry after TCRdb re-called the PCR reads with MiXCR. This sample has roughly 8,200 distinct CDR3 sequences, with roughly two fifths found just once. The sequenced sample was tumor tissue. The source is a male donor with retroperitoneal liposarcoma.

V and J are TRBV12-5 and TRBJ2-1; tentative D call: TRBD2 (5 bases). The V gene lost 6 bases and the J gene lost 11 bases, with 14 bases spanning the gap. The germline V gene encodes CDR1 LGHNT and CDR2 FRNRAP. The CDR3 runs 12 residues. DNA of the CDR3: TGTGCTAGTGGAAAGGACTTTTTTCAGCAGTTCTTC. Translating it yields CASGKDFFQQFF.

This rearrangement joins TRBV7-2 to TRBJ2-4; weak D call: TRBD2 (6 bases). TRBJ2-7 explains the end of the DNA better; the J call may be wrong. Germline CDR1 reads SGHTA; CDR2 reads FQGNSA. This CDR3 comprises 12 residues. The CDR3 DNA reads as TGTGCCAGCAGCGGGAGGAGGAACGAGCAGTACTTC. Translated: CASSGRRNEQYF.

The genes are TRBV10-2 and TRBJ2-5; D gene ambiguous. Deletions cut 6 bases from V and 5 bases from J, with 13 bases between. CDR3 size: 13 residues. Germline V gene data show CDR1 as WSHSY and CDR2 as SAAADI. The DNA for the CDR3 is TGCGCCAGCAGGGATTCGGCCAGTGAGACCCAGTACTTC. This encodes CASRDSASETQYF.

The chain links TRBV7-2 to TRBJ2-5, with D possibly being TRBD2 (7 bases). Gene TRBJ2-7 matches the end of the DNA better, so the J call may be wrong. The CDR3 runs to 14 residues. Germline assignment: CDR1 SGHTA and CDR2 FQGNSA. The CDR3 spells CASSEGGDTYEQYF. The CDR3 nucleotides are TGTGCCAGCAGCGAGGGGGGGGACACCTACGAGCAGTACTTC.

The chain is built from TRBV7-2 and TRBJ1-1, with 9 bases fitting TRBD1. The germline V gene has CDR1 SGHTA and CDR2 FQGNSA. This CDR3 spans 13 amino acids. V lost 11 bases and J lost 5; bases outside the gene matches: 9. The DNA for the CDR3 is TGTGCCTCCCATCGACAGGGGGGTACTGAAGCTTTCTTT. Amino acid sequence: CASHRQGGTEAFF.

In its sample, this clonotype was seen a few times. The chain has TRBV27 and TRBJ2-1; 7 nucleotides align to TRBD1. Trimming cost V 2 bases and J 3 bases; bases outside gene matches: 4. This CDR3 region has 15 residues. CDR1 and CDR2 from the germline V gene are MNHEY and SMNVEV (reference sequence). As DNA, the CDR3 is TGTGCCAGCAGTTTAACAGGGGCAGGCTACAATGAGCAGTTCTTC. It translates to CASSLTGAGYNEQFF.

The V call is TRBV12-3 or TRBV12-4, the J call TRBJ2-2; TRBD2 matches 12 bases. Trimming took 6 bases from V and 6 from J; bases not matched to a gene: 5. The CDR3 extends over 15 amino acids. CDR3 nucleotide sequence: TGTGCCAGCAGGGCTAGCGGGAGGGCCTCCGGGGAGCTGTTTTTT. Encoded protein: CASRASGRASGELFF.

The DNA of the CDR3 is TGTGCCAGCGGTTCGCCATCGCCACGGCGATCTTTCTTT. It is translated as CASGSPSPRRSFF. V and J are TRBV25-1 and TRBJ1-1; D is undetermined. Trimming removed 8 bases at V and 12 bases at J, with 22 bases between. This CDR3 spans 13 amino acids. Germline V CDR1 and CDR2: MGHDK, SYGVNS.

This clonotype was seen ten or more times. The J gene is TRBJ2-1, the V gene TRBV6-1, with 11 bases aligning to TRBD1. The J call may be in error: the DNA end matches TRBJ2-7 better. The germline CDR1 and CDR2 sequences are MNHNS and SASEGT. The CDR3 sequence is 15 residues long. CDR3 DNA sequence: TGTGCCAGCAGTGATGGGACAGGGGGTCACAATGAGCAGTACTTC. This sequence encodes CASSDGTGGHNEQYF.

The chain carries TRBV6-5 and TRBJ2-6; no clear D. This CDR3 has 14 amino acids. The germline V gene encodes CDR1 MNHEY and CDR2 SVGAGI. Trimming removed 6 bases at V and 0 bases at J, with 6 bases between. CDR3 loop: CASRTPSGANVLTF. The CDR3 DNA sequence: TGTGCCAGCAGGACTCCCTCTGGGGCCAACGTCCTGACTTTC.

The rearrangement uses TRBV12-3 or TRBV12-4 and TRBJ2-5; weak D call: TRBD2 (6 bases). The CDR3 length is 11 residues. V was pared by 10 bases and J by 7 bases, with 13 bases between. CDR3 bases: TGTGCCACTACCAAGGAGGGGACCCAGTACTTC. Its translation is CATTKEGTQYF.